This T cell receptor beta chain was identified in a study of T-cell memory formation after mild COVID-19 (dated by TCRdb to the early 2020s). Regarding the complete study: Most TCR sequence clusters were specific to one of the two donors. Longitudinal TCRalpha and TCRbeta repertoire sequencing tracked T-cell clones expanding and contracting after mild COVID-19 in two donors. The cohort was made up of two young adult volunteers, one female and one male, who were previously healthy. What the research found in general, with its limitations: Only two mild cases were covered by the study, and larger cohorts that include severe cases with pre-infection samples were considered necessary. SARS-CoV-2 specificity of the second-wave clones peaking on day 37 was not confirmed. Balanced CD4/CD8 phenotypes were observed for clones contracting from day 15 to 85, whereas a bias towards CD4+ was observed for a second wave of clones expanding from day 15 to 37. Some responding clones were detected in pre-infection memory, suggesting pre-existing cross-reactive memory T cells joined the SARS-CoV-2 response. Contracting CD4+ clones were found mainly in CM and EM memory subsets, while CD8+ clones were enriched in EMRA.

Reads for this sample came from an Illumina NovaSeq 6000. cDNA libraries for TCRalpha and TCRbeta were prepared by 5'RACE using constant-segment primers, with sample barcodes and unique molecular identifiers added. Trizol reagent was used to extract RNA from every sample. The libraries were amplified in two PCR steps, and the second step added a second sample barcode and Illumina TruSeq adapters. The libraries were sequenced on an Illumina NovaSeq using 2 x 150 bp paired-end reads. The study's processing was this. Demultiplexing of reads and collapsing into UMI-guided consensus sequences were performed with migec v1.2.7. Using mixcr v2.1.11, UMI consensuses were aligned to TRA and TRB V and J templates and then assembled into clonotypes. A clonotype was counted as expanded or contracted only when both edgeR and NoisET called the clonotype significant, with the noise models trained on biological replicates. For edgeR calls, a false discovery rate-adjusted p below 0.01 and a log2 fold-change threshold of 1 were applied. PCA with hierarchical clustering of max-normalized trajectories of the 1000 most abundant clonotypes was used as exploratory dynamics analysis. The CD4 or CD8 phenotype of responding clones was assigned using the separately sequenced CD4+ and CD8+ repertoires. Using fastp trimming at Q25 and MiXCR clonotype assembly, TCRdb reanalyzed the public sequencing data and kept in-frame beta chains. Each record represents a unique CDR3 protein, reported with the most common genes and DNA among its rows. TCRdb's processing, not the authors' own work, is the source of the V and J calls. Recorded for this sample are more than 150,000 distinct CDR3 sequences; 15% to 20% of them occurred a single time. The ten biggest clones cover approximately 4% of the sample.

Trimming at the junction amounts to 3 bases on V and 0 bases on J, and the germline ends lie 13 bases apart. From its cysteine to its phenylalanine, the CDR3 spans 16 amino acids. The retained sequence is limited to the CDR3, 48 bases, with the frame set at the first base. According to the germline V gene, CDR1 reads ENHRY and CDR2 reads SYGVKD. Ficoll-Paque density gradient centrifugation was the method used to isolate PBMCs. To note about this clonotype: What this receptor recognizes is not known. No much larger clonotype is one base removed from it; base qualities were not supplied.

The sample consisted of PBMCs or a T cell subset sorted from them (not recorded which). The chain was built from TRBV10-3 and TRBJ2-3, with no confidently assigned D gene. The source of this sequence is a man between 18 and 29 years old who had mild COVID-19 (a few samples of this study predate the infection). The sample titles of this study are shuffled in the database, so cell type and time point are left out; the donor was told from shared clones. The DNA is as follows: TGTGCCATCAGTGATGGGTTTGGCGGCAGCACAGATACGCAGTATTTT. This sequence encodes CAISDGFGGSTDTQYF.